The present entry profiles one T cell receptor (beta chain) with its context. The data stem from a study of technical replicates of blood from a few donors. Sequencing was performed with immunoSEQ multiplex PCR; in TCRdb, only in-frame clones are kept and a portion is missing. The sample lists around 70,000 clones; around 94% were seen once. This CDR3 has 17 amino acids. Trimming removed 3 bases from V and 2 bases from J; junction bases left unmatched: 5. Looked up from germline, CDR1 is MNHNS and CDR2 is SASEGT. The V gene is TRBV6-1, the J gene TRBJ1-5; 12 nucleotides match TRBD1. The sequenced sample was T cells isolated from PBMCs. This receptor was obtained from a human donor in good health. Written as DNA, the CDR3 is TGTGCCAGCAGTGAGGGGACAGGGGGCGAGGGCAATCAGCCCCAGCATTTT. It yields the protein CASSEGTGGEGNQPQHF.